Shown below are 26 T cell receptor beta chains from a single sample sequenced in a study of response to subunit inactivated influenza vaccine. TCRdb independently ran MiXCR on the RT-PCR reads; one entry per CDR3 protein. The sample shows over 300,000 distinct CDR3 sequences, less than 25% of them seen only once. Material: PBMCs from blood, obtained less than 22 months after vaccination. The origin of the receptors is a man between 50 and 75 years old who received an inactivated influenza vaccine.

The sample holds a few counts of this clonotype. One junction end does not reproduce the germline sequence, and a read error may be involved. The chain employs TRBV28 and TRBJ2-4, with 7 bases fitting TRBD2. The CDR3 runs 11 residues. Germline V gives CDR1 MDHEN, CDR2 SYDVKM. The CDR3 DNA sequence: TGTGCCAGCAGCCTGACTAGCCTCCAAACCTTC. As protein: CASSLTSLQTF.

This clonotype was observed a handful of times. This chain uses TRBV20-1 with TRBJ2-4; TRBD2 matches 13 bases. Germline trimming cut 3 bases from V and 9 bases from J; bases unmatched to any gene: 8. Germline lookup yields CDR1 DFQATT and CDR2 SNEGSKA (reference sequence). The CDR3 runs to 15 residues. The DNA for the CDR3 is TGCAGTGCTAGTACTAGCGGGGGGGCTGGCGGCATTCAGTACTTC. Protein product: CSASTSGGAGGIQYF.

V is TRBV6-2 or TRBV6-3 and J is TRBJ1-1, with unresolved D. V dropped 6 bases and J dropped 5 bases, with 10 bases sitting between them. This CDR3 is built from 12 residues. Germline CDR1 reads MNHEY; CDR2 reads SVGEGT. In DNA form, the CDR3 reads TGTGCCAGCAGACGACCTGAGACTGAAGCTTTCTTT. Its protein product is CASRRPETEAFF.

In its sample, this clonotype was seen a few times. This rearrangement joins TRBV2 to TRBJ2-3; 15 bases are shared with TRBD2. The CDR3 contains 18 residues. Germline V CDR1 and CDR2: SNHLY, FYNNEI. The junction had 9 bases not matched to a gene; V was cut back by 5 bases and J by 3 bases. This CDR3 is CASSPRGLAGGPTDTQYF. The CDR3 DNA is TGTGCCAGCAGTCCGAGAGGACTAGCGGGGGGGCCAACAGATACGCAGTATTTT.

This clonotype was seen only a few times. The chain combines TRBV12-3 or TRBV12-4 with TRBJ2-1, with no clear D. This CDR3 is built from 13 residues. V was pared by 3 bases and J by 8 bases, with 11 bases between. In DNA, the CDR3 is TGTGCCAGCAGTTTTACAGCATACGATGAGCAGTTCTTC. Its protein is CASSFTAYDEQFF.

The rearrangement links TRBV27 to TRBJ2-1; D is uncertain. The CDR3 totals 15 residues. Germline V CDR1 and CDR2: MNHEY, SMNVEV (reference sequence). V lost 6 bases and J lost 0, with 12 bases in between. The CDR3 spells CASRIEGYSYNEQFF. CDR3 DNA: TGTGCCAGCAGGATCGAAGGGTACTCCTACAATGAGCAGTTCTTC.

The J gene is TRBJ1-5, the V gene TRBV2; 9 bases match TRBD1. V shed 7 bases, J shed 7 bases, and the junction held 11 bases outside the gene matches. CDR3 length equals 15 residues. The germline V gene encodes CDR1 SNHLY and CDR2 FYNNEI. In DNA form, the CDR3 reads TGTGCCAGCACCGGACAGGGGAACAGTAACCAGCCCCAGCATTTT. This sequence encodes CASTGQGNSNQPQHF.

This CDR3 reads CASTIIQGAKNIQYF. The CDR3 region has the DNA TGTGCCAGCACCATAATACAGGGGGCCAAAAACATTCAGTACTTC. The chain uses TRBV2 and TRBJ2-4, with TRBD1 matching 7 bases. CDR3 length: 15 residues. The ends lost 7 bases at V and 1 base at J; junction bases unmatched: 7. The V gene's germline CDR1 is SNHLY and CDR2 FYNNEI.

CDR3 protein: CASEERGKSNTGELFF. As DNA, the CDR3 is TGTGCCAGCGAGGAGAGGGGAAAATCGAACACCGGGGAGCTGTTTTTT. This chain links TRBV28 with TRBJ2-2; possibly TRBD1 or TRBD2 for D (5 bases each). Germline CDR1 MDHEN, CDR2 SYDVKM. Trimming cost V 8 bases and J 0 bases, with 16 bases left between them. The CDR3 contains 16 residues.

This clonotype showed up just a few times. This chain uses TRBV11-1 with TRBJ2-3; 7 bases agree with TRBD2. The CDR3 length is 19 residues. Germline V gives CDR1 SGHAT, CDR2 FQDESV (reference sequence). Losses at the gene ends were 6 bases for V and 0 bases for J; bases not matched to a gene: 18. The CDR3 DNA follows: TGTGCCAGCAGAACCTCCGACCGGGACTACCAGACTAGCACAGATACGCAGTATTTT. This encodes CASRTSDRDYQTSTDTQYF.

This clonotype appeared many times. The chain combines TRBV7-9 with TRBJ1-2; weak D call: TRBD1 (5 bases). Germline V gene data show CDR1 as SEHNR and CDR2 as FQNEAQ (reference sequence). The CDR3 sequence is 14 residues long. V dropped 1 base and J dropped 1 base, with 7 bases sitting between them. CDR3 amino acids: CASSLVGGNYGYTF. The CDR3 nucleotides are TGTGCCAGCAGCTTAGTTGGGGGTAACTATGGCTACACCTTC.

The rearrangement links TRBV5-1 to TRBJ1-1, with TRBD1 matching over 8 bases. CDR1 is SGHRS, CDR2 YFSETQ, per germline. The CDR3 is 15 amino acids. Germline trimming cut 0 bases from V and 11 bases from J; bases unmatched to any gene: 12. CDR3 in DNA: TGCGCCAGCAGCTTGGCCGCGCAGGGGGCAAGTATGGCTTTCTTT. It encodes CASSLAAQGASMAFF.

There are many counts of this clonotype. The rearrangement joins TRBV10-3 to TRBJ2-7; D remains unclear. The germline V gene has CDR1 ENHRY and CDR2 SYGVKD. The CDR3 sequence is 13 residues long. Trimming took off 0 bases at V and 2 bases at J, with 5 bases between the two ends. CDR3 in DNA: TGTGCCATCAGTGAGTCGAGGACCTACGAGCAGTACTTC. Translation gives CAISESRTYEQYF.

This clonotype was seen many times. This chain connects TRBV28 to TRBJ2-7; D remains ambiguous. CDR1 is MDHEN, CDR2 SYDVKM, per germline. Trimming cost V 10 bases and J 4 bases, with 11 bases left between them. The CDR3 sequence is 11 residues long. The CDR3 sequence: CAIQEGYEQYF. Here the CDR3 DNA reads TGTGCCATCCAAGAAGGTTACGAGCAGTACTTC.

The chain links TRBV3-1 to TRBJ2-7, with D uncertain. CDR1 and CDR2 from the germline V gene are LGHDT and YNNKEL (reference sequence). V was pared by 0 bases and J by 5 bases, with 11 bases between. The CDR3 is made up of 14 amino acids. CDR3 sequence: CASSQDFIGNEQYF. CDR3 nucleotide sequence: TGTGCCAGCAGCCAAGATTTTATAGGGAACGAGCAGTACTTC.

The chain carries TRBV5-5 and TRBJ1-5; 8 nucleotides agree with TRBD1. Trimming took 0 bases from V and 1 from J; bases not matched to a gene: 6. Germline V gene lookup returns CDR1 SGHKS and CDR2 YYEKEE (reference sequence). The CDR3 runs 17 residues. The CDR3 DNA is TGTGCCAGCAGCTTGGCAGGGGGCGCTTGGAGCAATCAGCCCCAGCATTTT. This gives the protein CASSLAGGAWSNQPQHF.

This clonotype was seen only a few times. The CDR3 is CASSLGSSVEQFF. The CDR3 DNA sequence: TGTGCCAGCAGCTTGGGGTCTAGCGTTGAGCAGTTCTTC. The chain links TRBV5-5 to TRBJ2-1, with a tentative D call TRBD2 (6 bases). CDR3 length: 13 amino acids. CDR1 is SGHKS and CDR2 is YYEKEE in the germline V gene (reference sequence). Trimming shortened V by 0 bases and J by 9 bases, and 10 bases separated the two germline ends.

This sequence joins TRBV6-2 or TRBV6-3 and TRBJ2-1; D gene ambiguous. The CDR3 consists of 15 residues. Trimming took off 6 bases at V and 4 bases at J, with 16 bases between the two ends. Germline V gene sequence: CDR1 MNHEY, CDR2 SVGEGT. CDR3 nucleotides: TGTGCCAGCAGCCCATTTTGGGTGGGTTACAATGAGCAGTTCTTC. Translating gives CASSPFWVGYNEQFF.

The genes are TRBV29-1 and TRBJ1-1; unclear D gene. V was clipped by 2 bases and J by 4 bases, with 8 bases between them. Germline V CDR1 and CDR2: SQVTM, ANQGSEA. The CDR3 covers 12 residues. The CDR3 sequence: CSVEFLSTEAFF. The CDR3 DNA sequence: TGCAGCGTTGAATTTTTGAGCACTGAAGCTTTCTTT.

The J gene is TRBJ1-6, the V gene TRBV4-1, with D perhaps matching TRBD1 (6 bases). Trimming pared 0 bases from V and 2 bases from J, leaving 14 bases between. Germline CDR1 and CDR2: MGHRA and YSYEKL. The CDR3 sequence is 18 residues long. CDR3 nucleotide sequence: TGCGCCAGCAGCCAAGAAGGGGGATACAGAACCTATAATTCACCCCTCCACTTT. It codes for CASSQEGGYRTYNSPLHF.

The chain recombines TRBV5-1 with TRBJ1-6, with 8 bases that match TRBD1. The CDR3 is 15 residues long. Germline V gene lookup returns CDR1 SGHRS and CDR2 YFSETQ. V trimming: 0 bases; J trimming: 10 bases; junction bases outside the gene matches: 6. The CDR3: CASSLEQGAGSPLHF. As DNA, the CDR3 is TGCGCCAGCAGCTTGGAGCAGGGGGCAGGGTCACCCCTCCACTTT.

The rearrangement joins TRBV5-6 to TRBJ2-4; the D gene is possibly TRBD2 (6 bases). The V gene's germline CDR1 is SGHDT and CDR2 YYEEEE. The V end lost 4 bases, the J end lost 12 bases, and 17 bases lay between the germline ends. The CDR3 is 13 amino acids. The CDR3 DNA sequence: TGTGCCAGCAGCCCCGGGACTCCCCTAGATCAGTACTTC. Protein sequence: CASSPGTPLDQYF.

A few counts support this clonotype. The CDR3 protein is CASSLIVVADTEAFF. Written as DNA, the CDR3 is TGTGCCAGCAGCTTAATAGTAGTGGCGGACACTGAAGCTTTCTTT. The V gene is TRBV7-2, the J gene TRBJ1-1; D is unresolved. In germline, CDR1 is SGHTA, CDR2 FQGNSA. V was trimmed by 2 bases and J by 3 bases, leaving 13 bases between them. The CDR3 is made up of 15 amino acids.

This chain uses TRBV18 with TRBJ2-7; D is possibly TRBD1 (6 bases). The CDR3 consists of 15 residues. Germline V gene data show CDR1 as KGHSH and CDR2 as LQKENI. V lost 3 bases to trimming and J lost 3 bases, with 15 bases between them. The CDR3, as DNA: TGTGCCAGCTCACCTTCCGGGACACTTTACTACGAGCAGTACTTC. This codes for CASSPSGTLYYEQYF.

V gene TRBV6-5 combines with J gene TRBJ2-5; maybe TRBD2 (6 bases). Germline CDR1 MNHEY, CDR2 SVGAGI. Trimming stripped 0 bases from V and 5 bases from J, with 16 bases between. This CDR3 is built from 16 residues. DNA of the CDR3: TGTGCCAGCAGTTACTCTTCCACGGGGGTTTTCGAGACCCAGTACTTC. Encoded protein: CASSYSSTGVFETQYF.

This clonotype was seen a handful of times. J is TRBJ1-1 and V is TRBV19, with unresolved D. The CDR3 is made up of 14 amino acids. In germline, CDR1 is LNHDA, CDR2 SQIVND (reference sequence). The V gene lost 8 bases and the J gene lost 4 bases, with 17 bases spanning the gap. CDR3 sequence (DNA): TGTGCCAGTTCCTTCGGGCCGTGGGGCACTGAAGCTTTCTTT. This translates into CASSFGPWGTEAFF.